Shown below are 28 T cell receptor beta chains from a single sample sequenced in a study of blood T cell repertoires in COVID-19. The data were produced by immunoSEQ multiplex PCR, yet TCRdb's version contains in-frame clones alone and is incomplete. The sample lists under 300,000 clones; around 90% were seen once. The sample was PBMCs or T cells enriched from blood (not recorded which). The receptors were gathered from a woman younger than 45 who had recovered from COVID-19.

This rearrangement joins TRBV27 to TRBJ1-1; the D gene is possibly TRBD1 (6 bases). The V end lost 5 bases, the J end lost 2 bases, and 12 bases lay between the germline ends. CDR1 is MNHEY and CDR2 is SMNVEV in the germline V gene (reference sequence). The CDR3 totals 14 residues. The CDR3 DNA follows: TGTGCCAGCAGTCCTTGGGACACAAACACTGAAGCTTTCTTT. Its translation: CASSPWDTNTEAFF.

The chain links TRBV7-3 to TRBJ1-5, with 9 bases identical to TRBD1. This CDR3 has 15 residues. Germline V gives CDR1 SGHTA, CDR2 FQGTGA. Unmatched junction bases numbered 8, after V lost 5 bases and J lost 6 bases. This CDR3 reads CASSATGGPGQPQHF. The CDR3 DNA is TGTGCCAGCAGCGCTACAGGGGGCCCTGGTCAGCCCCAGCATTTT.

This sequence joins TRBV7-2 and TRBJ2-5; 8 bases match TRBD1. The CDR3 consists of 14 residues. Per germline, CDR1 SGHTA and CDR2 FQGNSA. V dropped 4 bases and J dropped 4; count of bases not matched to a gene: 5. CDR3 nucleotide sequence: TGTGCCAGCAGCTACGACAGGGGCCGAGAGACCCAGTACTTC. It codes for CASSYDRGRETQYF.

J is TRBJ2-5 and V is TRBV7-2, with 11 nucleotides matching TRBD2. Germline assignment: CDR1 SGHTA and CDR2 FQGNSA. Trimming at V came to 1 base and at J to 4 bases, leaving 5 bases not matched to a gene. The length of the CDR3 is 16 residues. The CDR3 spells CASSLVPLAGAETQYF. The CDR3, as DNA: TGTGCCAGCAGCTTAGTTCCACTAGCGGGGGCAGAGACCCAGTACTTC.

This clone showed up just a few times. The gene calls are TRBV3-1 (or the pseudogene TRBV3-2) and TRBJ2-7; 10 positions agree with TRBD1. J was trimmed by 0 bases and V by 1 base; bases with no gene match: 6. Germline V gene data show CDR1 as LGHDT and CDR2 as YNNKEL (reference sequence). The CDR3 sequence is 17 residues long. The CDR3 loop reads CASSQVGDRGNSYEQYF. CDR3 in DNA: TGTGCCAGCAGCCAAGTAGGGGACAGGGGAAACTCCTACGAGCAGTACTTC.

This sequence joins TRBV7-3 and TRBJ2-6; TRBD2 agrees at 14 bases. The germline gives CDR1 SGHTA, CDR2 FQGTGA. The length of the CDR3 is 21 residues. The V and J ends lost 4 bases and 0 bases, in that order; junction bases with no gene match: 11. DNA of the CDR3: TGTGCCAGCAGCTCCCAACCGGGACTAGCGGGGGACGACTCTGGGGCCAACGTCCTGACTTTC. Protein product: CASSSQPGLAGDDSGANVLTF. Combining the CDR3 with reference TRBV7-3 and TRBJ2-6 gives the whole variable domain GAGVSQTPSNKVTEKGKYVELRCDPISGHTALYWYRQSLGQGPEFLIYFQGTGAADDSGLPNDRFFAVRPEGSVSTLKIQRTERGDSAVYLCASSSQPGLAGDDSGANVLTFGAGSRLTVL.

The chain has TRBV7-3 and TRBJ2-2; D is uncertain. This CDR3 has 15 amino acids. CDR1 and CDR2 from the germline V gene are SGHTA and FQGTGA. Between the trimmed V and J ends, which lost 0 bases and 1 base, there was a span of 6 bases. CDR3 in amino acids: CASSLTPENTGELFF. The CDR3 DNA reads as TGTGCCAGCAGCTTAACGCCAGAGAACACCGGGGAGCTGTTTTTT.

CDR3 nucleotides: TGTGCCAGCAGGAGACCGGGACAAGAGAGTGGCTACACCTTC. This translates into CASRRPGQESGYTF. The rearrangement joins TRBV27 to TRBJ1-2; possibly TRBD1 for D (6 bases). Germline CDR1 MNHEY, CDR2 SMNVEV (reference sequence). Trimming shortened V by 6 bases and J by 7 bases, and 18 bases separated the two germline ends. The CDR3 has 14 amino acids.

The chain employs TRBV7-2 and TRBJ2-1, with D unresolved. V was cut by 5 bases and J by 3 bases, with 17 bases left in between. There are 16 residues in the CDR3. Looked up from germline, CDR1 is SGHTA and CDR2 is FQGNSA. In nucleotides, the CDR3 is TGTGCCAGCAGCCTTTTCTTGCCCGGTAACTACAATGAGCAGTTCTTC. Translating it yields CASSLFLPGNYNEQFF.

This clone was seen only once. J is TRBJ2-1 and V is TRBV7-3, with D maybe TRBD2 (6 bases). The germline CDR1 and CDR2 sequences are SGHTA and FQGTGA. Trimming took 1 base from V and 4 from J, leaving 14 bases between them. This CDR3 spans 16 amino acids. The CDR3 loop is CASSLRERVGYNEQFF. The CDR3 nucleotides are TGTGCCAGCAGCTTAAGAGAGCGGGTAGGGTACAATGAGCAGTTCTTC.

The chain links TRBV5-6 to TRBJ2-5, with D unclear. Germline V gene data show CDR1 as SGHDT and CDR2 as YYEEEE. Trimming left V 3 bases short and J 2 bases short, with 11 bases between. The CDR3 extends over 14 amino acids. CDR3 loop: CASSSLPRQETQYF. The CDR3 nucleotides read TGTGCCAGCAGCTCGCTCCCTAGACAAGAGACCCAGTACTTC.

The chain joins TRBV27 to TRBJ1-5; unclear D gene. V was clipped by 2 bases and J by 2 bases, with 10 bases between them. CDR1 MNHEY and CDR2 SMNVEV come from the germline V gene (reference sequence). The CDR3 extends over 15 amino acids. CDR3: CASSLTEYGNQPQHF. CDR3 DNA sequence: TGTGCCAGCAGTTTAACAGAATATGGCAATCAGCCCCAGCATTTT.

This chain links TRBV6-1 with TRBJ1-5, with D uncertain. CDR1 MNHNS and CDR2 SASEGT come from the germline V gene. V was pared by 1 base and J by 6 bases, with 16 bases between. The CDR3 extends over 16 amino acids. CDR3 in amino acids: CASSEESFSRPQPQHF. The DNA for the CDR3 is TGTGCCAGCAGTGAAGAGTCGTTTTCCAGGCCTCAGCCCCAGCATTTT.

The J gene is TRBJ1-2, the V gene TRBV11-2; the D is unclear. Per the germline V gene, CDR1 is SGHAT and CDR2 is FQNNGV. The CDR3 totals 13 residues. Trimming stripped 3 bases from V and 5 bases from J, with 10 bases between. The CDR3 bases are TGTGCCAGCAGCTTCGAGGATTTTTATGGCTACACCTTC. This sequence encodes CASSFEDFYGYTF.

This CDR3 reads CASTRDRDRQTEAFF. Here the CDR3 DNA reads TGTGCCAGCACAAGGGACAGGGACAGACAGACTGAAGCTTTCTTT. The J gene is TRBJ1-1, the V gene TRBV2, with 9 positions matching TRBD1. The trim removed 7 bases at V and 5 bases at J, leaving 11 bases unmatched. The CDR3 sequence is 15 residues long. Germline assignment: CDR1 SNHLY and CDR2 FYNNEI.

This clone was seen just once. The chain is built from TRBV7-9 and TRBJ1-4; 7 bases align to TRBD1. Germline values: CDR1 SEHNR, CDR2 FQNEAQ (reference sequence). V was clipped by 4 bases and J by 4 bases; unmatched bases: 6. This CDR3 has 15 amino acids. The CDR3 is CASSSPGQLNEKLFF. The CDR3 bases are TGTGCCAGCAGCTCTCCGGGACAGCTTAATGAAAAACTGTTTTTT.

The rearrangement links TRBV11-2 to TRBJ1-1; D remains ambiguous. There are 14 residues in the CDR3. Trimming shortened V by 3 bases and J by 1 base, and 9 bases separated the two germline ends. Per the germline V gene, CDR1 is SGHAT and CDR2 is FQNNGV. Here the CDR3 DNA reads TGTGCCAGCAGCTTGTGGGAGGGGAACACTGAAGCTTTCTTT. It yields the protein CASSLWEGNTEAFF.

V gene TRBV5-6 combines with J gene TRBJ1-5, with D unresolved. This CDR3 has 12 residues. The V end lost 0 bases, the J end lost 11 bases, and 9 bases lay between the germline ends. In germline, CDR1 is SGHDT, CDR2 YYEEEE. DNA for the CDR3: TGTGCCAGCAGCTTGGGTCGAGGTGCCCAGCATTTT. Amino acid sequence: CASSLGRGAQHF.

The chain's CDR3 is CASSSGLHNEQFF. For the CDR3, the DNA is TGTGCCAGCAGCAGCGGACTACACAATGAGCAGTTCTTC. The chain employs TRBV9 and TRBJ2-1, with a possible D match to TRBD2 (6 bases). V lost 4 bases to trimming and J lost 5 bases, with 10 bases between them. The germline V gene has CDR1 SGDLS and CDR2 YYNGEE. The CDR3 covers 13 residues.

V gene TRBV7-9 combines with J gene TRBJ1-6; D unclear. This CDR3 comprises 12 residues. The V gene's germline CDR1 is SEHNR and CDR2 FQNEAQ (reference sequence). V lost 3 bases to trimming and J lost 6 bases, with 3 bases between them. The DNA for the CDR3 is TGTGCCAGCAGCTTCTCTAATTCACCCCTCCACTTT. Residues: CASSFSNSPLHF.

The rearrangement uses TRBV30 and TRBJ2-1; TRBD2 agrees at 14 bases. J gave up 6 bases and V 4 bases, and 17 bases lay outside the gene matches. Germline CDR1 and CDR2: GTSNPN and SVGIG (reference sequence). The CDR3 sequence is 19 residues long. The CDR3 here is CAWIFGTSGRGRGSNEQFF. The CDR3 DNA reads TGTGCCTGGATCTTCGGGACTAGCGGGAGAGGGCGGGGGTCCAATGAGCAGTTCTTC. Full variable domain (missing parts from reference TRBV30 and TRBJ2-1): SQTIHQWPATLVQPVGSPLSLECTVEGTSNPNLYWYRQAAGRGLQLLFYSVGIGQISSEVPQNLSASRPQDRQFILSSKKLLLSDSGFYLCAWIFGTSGRGRGSNEQFFGPGTRLTVL.

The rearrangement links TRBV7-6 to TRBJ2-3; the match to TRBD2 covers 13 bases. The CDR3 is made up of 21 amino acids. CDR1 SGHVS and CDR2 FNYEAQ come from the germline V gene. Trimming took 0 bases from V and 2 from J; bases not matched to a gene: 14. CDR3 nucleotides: TGTGCCAGCAGCTTAGCGTTTTGGACTAGCGGGGGAGCCGGCCTCACAGATACGCAGTATTTT. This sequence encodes CASSLAFWTSGGAGLTDTQYF.

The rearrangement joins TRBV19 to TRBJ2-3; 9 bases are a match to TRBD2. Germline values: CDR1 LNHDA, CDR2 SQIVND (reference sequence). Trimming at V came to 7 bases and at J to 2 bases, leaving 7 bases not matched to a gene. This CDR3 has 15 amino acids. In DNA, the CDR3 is TGTGCCAGTAAGGAGCGGGGGGAACCCACAGATACGCAGTATTTT. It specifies CASKERGEPTDTQYF.

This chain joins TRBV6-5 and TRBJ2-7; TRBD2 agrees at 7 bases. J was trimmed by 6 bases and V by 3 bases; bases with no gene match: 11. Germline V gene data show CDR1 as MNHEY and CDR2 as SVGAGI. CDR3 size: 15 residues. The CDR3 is CASSYFQGGRGEQYF. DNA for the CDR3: TGTGCCAGCAGTTATTTCCAAGGCGGGAGAGGCGAGCAGTACTTC.

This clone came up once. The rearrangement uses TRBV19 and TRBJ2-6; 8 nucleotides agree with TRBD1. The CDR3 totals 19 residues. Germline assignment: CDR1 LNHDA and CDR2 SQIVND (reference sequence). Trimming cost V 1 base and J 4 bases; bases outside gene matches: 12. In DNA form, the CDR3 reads TGTGCCAGTAGTATAGCCGGACAGGGAAAGCTGGGAGGGGCCAACGTCCTGACTTTC. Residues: CASSIAGQGKLGGANVLTF.

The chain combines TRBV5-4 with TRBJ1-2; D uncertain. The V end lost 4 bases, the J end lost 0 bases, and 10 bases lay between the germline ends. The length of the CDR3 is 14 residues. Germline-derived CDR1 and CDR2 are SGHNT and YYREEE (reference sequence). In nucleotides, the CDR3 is TGTGCCAGCAGCGGCCCCCATACTAACTATGGCTACACCTTC. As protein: CASSGPHTNYGYTF.

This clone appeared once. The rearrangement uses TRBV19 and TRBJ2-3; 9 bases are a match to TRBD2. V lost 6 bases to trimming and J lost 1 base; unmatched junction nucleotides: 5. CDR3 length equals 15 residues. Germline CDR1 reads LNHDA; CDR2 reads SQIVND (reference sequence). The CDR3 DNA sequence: TGTGCCAGTAGCACCATAGCGGGGGGCACAGATACGCAGTATTTT. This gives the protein CASSTIAGGTDTQYF.

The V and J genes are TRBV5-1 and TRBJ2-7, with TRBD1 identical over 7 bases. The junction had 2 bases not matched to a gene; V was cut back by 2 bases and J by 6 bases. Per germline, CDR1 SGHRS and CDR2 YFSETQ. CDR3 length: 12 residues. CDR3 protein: CASSFEGAEQYF. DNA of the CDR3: TGCGCCAGCAGCTTTGAGGGGGCCGAGCAGTACTTC. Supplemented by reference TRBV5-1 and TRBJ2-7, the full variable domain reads KAGVTQTPRYLIKTRGQQVTLSCSPISGHRSVSWYQQTPGQGLQFLFEYFSETQRNKGNFPGRFSGRQFSNSRSEMNVSTLELGDSALYLCASSFEGAEQYFGPGTRLTVT.